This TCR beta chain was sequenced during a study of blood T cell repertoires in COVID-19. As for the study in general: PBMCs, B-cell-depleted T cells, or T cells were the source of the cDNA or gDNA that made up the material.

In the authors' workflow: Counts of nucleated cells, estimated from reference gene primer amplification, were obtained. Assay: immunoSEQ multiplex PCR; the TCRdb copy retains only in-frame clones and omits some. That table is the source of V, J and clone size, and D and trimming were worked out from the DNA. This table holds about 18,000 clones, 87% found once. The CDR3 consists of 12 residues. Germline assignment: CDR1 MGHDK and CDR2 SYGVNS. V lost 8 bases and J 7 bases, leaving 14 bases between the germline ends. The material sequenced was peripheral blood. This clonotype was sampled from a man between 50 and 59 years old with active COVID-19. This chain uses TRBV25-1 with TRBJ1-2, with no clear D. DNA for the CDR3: TGTGCCAGCTCTTCGGGTTCCAGTGGCTACACCTTC. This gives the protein CASSSGSSGYTF.